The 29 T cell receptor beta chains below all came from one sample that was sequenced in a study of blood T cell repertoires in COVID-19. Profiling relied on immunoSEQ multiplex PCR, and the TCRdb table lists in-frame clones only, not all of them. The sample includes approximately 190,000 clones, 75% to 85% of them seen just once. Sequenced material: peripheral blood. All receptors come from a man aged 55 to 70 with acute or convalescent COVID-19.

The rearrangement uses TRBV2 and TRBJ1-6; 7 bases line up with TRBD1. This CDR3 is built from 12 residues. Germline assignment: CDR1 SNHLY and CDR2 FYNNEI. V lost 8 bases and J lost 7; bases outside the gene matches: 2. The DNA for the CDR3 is TGTGCCAGCGAACAGGGGAATTCACCCCTCCACTTT. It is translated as CASEQGNSPLHF.

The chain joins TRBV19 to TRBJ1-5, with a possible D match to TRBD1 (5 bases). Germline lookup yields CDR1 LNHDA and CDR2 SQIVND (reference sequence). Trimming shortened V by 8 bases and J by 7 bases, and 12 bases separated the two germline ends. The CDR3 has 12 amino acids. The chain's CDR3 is CASAGWDQPQHF. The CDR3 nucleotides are TGTGCCAGTGCGGGGTGGGACCAGCCCCAGCATTTT.

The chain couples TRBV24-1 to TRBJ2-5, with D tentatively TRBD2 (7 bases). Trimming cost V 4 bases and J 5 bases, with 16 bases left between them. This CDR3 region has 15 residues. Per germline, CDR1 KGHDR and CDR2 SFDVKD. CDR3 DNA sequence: TGTGCCACCAGTGACAACAGGGCGGGGGAGGAGACCCAGTACTTC. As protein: CATSDNRAGEETQYF.

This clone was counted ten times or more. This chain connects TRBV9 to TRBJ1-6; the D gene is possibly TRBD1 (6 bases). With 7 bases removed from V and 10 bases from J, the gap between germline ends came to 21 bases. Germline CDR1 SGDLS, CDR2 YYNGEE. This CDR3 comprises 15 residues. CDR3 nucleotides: TGTGCCAGCGGCTACGAACAGGGAGAGAGGTCACCCCTCCACTTT. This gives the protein CASGYEQGERSPLHF.

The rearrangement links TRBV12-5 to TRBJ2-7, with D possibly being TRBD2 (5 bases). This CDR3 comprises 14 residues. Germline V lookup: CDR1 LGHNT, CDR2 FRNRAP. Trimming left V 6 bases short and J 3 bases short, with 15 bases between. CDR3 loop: CASGRGSRYYEQYF. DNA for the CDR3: TGTGCTAGTGGCCGCGGGTCCCGCTACTACGAGCAGTACTTC.

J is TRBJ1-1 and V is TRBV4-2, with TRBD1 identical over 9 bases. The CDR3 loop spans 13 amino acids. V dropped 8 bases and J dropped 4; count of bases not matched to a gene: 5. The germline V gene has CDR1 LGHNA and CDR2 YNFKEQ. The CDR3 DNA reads TGTGCCAGCGTCGAGACAGGGGGCACTGAAGCTTTCTTT. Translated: CASVETGGTEAFF.

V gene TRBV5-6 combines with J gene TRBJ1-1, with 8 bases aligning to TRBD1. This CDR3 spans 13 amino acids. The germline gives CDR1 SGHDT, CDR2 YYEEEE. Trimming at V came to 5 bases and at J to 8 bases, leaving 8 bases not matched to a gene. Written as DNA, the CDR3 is TGTGCCAGCAGAGTTCAGGGGGCGGGGGAAGCTTTCTTT. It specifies CASRVQGAGEAFF. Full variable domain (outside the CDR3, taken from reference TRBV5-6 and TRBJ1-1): DAGVTQSPTHLIKTRGQQVTLRCSPKSGHDTVSWYQQALGQGPQFIFQYYEEEERQRGNFPDRFSGHQFPNYSSELNVNALLLGDSALYLCASRVQGAGEAFFGQGTRLTVV.

CDR3 coding DNA: TGTGCCAGCAGGTGGACTAGCGGTTTGACCAATAGCACAGATACGCAGTATTTT. This codes for CASRWTSGLTNSTDTQYF. The chain combines TRBV3-1 (or the pseudogene TRBV3-2) with TRBJ2-3; 10 bases align to TRBD2. V was clipped by 6 bases and J by 0 bases; unmatched bases: 12. CDR3 length equals 18 residues. Per the germline V gene, CDR1 is LGHDT and CDR2 is YNNKEL (reference sequence).

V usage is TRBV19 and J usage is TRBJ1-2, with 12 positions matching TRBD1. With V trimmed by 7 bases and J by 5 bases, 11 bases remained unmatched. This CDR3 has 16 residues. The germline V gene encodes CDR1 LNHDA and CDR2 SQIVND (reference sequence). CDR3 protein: CASTGTGGTVPYGYTF. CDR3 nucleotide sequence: TGTGCCAGTACCGGGACAGGGGGCACAGTTCCATATGGCTACACCTTC.

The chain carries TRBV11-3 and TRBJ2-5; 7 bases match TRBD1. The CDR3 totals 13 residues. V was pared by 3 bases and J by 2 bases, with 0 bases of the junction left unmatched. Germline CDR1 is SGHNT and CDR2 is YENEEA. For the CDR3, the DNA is TGTGCCAGCAGCTTCAGGGGGCAAGAGACCCAGTACTTC. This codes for CASSFRGQETQYF.

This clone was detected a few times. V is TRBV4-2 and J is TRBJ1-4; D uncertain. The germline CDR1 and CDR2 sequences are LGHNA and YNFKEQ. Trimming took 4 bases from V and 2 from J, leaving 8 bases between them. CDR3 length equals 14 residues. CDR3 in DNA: TGTGCCAGCAGCCCTGATCGGACTAATGAAAAACTGTTTTTT. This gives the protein CASSPDRTNEKLFF.

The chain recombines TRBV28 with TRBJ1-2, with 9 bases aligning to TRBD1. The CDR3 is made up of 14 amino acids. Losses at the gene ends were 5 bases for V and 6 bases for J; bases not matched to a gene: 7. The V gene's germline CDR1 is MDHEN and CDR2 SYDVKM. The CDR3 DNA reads TGTGCCAGCAGTATCGAGACAGGGGGAAATGGCTACACCTTC. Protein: CASSIETGGNGYTF.

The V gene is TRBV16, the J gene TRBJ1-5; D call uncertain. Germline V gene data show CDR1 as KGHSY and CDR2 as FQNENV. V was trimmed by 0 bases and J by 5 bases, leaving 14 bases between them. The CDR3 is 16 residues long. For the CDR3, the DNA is TGTGCCAGCAGCCAATCGAGAGGTTTTATGGATCAGCCCCAGCATTTT. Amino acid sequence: CASSQSRGFMDQPQHF.

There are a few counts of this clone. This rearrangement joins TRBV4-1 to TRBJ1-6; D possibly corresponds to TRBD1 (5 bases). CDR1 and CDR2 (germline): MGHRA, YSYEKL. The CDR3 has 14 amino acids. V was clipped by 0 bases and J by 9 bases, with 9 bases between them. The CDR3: CASSQDGQGSPLHF. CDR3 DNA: TGCGCCAGCAGCCAAGATGGGCAGGGTTCACCCCTCCACTTT.

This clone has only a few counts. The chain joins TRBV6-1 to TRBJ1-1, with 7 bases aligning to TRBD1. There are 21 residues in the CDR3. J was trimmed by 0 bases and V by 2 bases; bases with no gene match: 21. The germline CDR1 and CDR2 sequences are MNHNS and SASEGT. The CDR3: CASSEKNRKTGKALMNTEAFF. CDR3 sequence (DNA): TGTGCCAGCAGTGAAAAGAACCGCAAGACAGGGAAAGCGCTAATGAACACTGAAGCTTTCTTT.

The DNA of the CDR3 is TGCGCCATCGCCGGGACATCCAACACTGAAGCTTTCTTT. This translates into CAIAGTSNTEAFF. The rearrangement links TRBV10-2 to TRBJ1-1, with D perhaps matching TRBD1 (6 bases). The germline gives CDR1 WSHSY, CDR2 SAAADI. The CDR3 consists of 13 residues. Trimming shortened V by 10 bases and J by 2 bases, and 14 bases separated the two germline ends.

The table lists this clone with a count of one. The CDR3 nucleotides are TGTGCCAGCAGCTCCGCTGGCGGGGGCCTCACAGATACGCAGTATTTT. This translates into CASSSAGGGLTDTQYF. The V call is TRBV7-2, the J call TRBJ2-3; tentative D call: TRBD2 (7 bases). CDR3 length equals 16 residues. Germline V gene data show CDR1 as SGHTA and CDR2 as FQGNSA. Trimming removed 4 bases at V and 2 bases at J, with 16 bases between.

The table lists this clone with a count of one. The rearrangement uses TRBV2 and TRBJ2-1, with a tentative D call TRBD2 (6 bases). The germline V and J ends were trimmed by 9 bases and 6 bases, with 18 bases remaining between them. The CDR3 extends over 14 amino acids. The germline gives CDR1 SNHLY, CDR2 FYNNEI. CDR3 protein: CARKRDAGGNEQFF. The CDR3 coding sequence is TGTGCCAGAAAACGGGACGCCGGGGGCAATGAGCAGTTCTTC. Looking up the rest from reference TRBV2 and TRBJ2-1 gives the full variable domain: EPEVTQTPSHQVTQMGQEVILRCVPISNHLYFYWYRQILGQKVEFLVSFYNNEISEKSEIFDDQFSVERPDGSNFTLKIRSTKLEDSAMYFCARKRDAGGNEQFFGPGTRLTVL.

Here the CDR3 reads CASSPTGTANNSPLHF. The CDR3 DNA reads as TGTGCCAGTAGCCCGACCGGGACAGCAAATAATTCACCCCTCCACTTT. The chain combines TRBV19 with TRBJ1-6; 7 bases map to TRBD1. V shed 6 bases, J shed 5 bases, and the junction held 10 bases outside the gene matches. The CDR3 spans 16 residues. Germline values: CDR1 LNHDA, CDR2 SQIVND (reference sequence).

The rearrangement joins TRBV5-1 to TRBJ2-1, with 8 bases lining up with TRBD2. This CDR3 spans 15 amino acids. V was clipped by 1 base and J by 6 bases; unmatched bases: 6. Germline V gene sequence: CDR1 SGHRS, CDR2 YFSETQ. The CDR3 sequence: CASSLSGTSGNEQFF. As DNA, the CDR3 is TGCGCCAGCAGCTTGAGTGGGACTAGTGGCAATGAGCAGTTCTTC.

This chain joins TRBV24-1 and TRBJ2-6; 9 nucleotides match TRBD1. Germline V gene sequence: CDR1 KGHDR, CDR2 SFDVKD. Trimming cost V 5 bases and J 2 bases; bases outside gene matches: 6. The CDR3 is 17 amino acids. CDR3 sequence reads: CATSAGTGYPGANVLTF. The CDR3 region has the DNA TGTGCCACCAGTGCGGGGACAGGGTACCCTGGGGCCAACGTCCTGACTTTC.

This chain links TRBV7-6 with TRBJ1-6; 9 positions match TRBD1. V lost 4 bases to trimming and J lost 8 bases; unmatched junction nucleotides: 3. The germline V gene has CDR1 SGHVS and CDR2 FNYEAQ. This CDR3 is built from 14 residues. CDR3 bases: TGTGCCAGCAGCTCGGGACAGGGAGATTCACCCCTCCACTTT. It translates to CASSSGQGDSPLHF.

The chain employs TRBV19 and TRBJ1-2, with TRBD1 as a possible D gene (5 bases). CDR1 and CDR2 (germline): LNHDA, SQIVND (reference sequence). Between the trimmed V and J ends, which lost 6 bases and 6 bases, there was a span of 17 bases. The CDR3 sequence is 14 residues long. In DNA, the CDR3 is TGTGCCAGTAGGGCTCAGGGACTTTTGGATGGCTACACCTTC. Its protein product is CASRAQGLLDGYTF. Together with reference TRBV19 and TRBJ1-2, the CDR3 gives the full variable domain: DGGITQSPKYLFRKEGQNVTLSCEQNLNHDAMYWYRQDPGQGLRLIYYSQIVNDFQKGDIAEGYSVSREKKESFPLTVTSAQKNPTAFYLCASRAQGLLDGYTFGSGTRLTVV.

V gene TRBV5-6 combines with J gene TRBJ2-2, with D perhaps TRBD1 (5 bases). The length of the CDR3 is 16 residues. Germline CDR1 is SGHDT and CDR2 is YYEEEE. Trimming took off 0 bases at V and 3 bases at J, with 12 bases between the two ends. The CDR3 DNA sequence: TGTGCCAGCAGCTTGGATGGTGGGGCCTACACCGGGGAGCTGTTTTTT. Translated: CASSLDGGAYTGELFF.

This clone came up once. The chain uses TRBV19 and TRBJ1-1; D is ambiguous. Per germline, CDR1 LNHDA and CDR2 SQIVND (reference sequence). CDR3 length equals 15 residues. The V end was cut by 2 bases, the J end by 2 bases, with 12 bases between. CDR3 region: CASSIRSYGNTEAFF. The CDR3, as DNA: TGTGCCAGTAGTATAAGGAGTTATGGAAACACTGAAGCTTTCTTT. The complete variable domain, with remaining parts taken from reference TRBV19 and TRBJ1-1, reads DGGITQSPKYLFRKEGQNVTLSCEQNLNHDAMYWYRQDPGQGLRLIYYSQIVNDFQKGDIAEGYSVSREKKESFPLTVTSAQKNPTAFYLCASSIRSYGNTEAFFGQGTRLTVV.

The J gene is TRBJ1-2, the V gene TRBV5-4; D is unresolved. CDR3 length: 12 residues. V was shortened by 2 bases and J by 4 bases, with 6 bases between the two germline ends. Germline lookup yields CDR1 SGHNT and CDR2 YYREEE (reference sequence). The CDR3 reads CASSFGIYGYTF. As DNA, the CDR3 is TGTGCCAGCAGCTTCGGGATCTATGGCTACACCTTC. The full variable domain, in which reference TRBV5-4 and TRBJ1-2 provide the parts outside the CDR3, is ETGVTQSPTHLIKTRGQQVTLRCSSQSGHNTVSWYQQALGQGPQFIFQYYREEENGRGNFPPRFSGLQFPNYSSELNVNALELDDSALYLCASSFGIYGYTFGSGTRLTVV.

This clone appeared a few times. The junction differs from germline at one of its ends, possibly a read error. The CDR3 here is CASSLGGPGNNEQFF. The CDR3 DNA reads TGTGCCAGCAGTTTGGGGGGGCCCGGGAACAATGAGCAGTTCTTC. The V gene is TRBV5-4, the J gene TRBJ2-1, with D perhaps TRBD2 (7 bases). The CDR3 covers 15 residues. From germline, CDR1 is SGHNT and CDR2 YYREEE (reference sequence).

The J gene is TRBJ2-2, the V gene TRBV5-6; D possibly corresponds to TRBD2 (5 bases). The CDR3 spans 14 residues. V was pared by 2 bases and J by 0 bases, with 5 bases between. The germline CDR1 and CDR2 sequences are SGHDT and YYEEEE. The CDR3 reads CASSFGTNTGELFF. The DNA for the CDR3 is TGTGCCAGCAGCTTCGGGACGAACACCGGGGAGCTGTTTTTT. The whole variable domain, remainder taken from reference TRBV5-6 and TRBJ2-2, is DAGVTQSPTHLIKTRGQQVTLRCSPKSGHDTVSWYQQALGQGPQFIFQYYEEEERQRGNFPDRFSGHQFPNYSSELNVNALLLGDSALYLCASSFGTNTGELFFGEGSRLTVL.

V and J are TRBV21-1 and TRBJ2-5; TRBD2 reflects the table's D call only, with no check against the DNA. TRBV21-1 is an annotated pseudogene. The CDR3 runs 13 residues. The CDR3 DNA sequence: TGTGCCAGCAGCAAAGGTAGCCAAGAGACCCAGTACTTC. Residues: CASSKGSQETQYF.